The 20 T cell receptor beta chains below all came from one sample that was sequenced in a study of blood T cell repertoires in COVID-19. The protocol was immunoSEQ multiplex PCR, while the TCRdb copy is restricted to in-frame clones and leaves out a portion. The table has a few hundred thousand clones, about 89% seen once. Sample: peripheral blood. These receptors came from a woman aged 25 to 39 with COVID-19, enrolled during active disease.

The gene calls are TRBV20-1 and TRBJ1-2; D remains unclear. The V and J ends lost 3 bases and 2 bases respectively, with 16 bases between them. The germline CDR1 and CDR2 sequences are DFQATT and SNEGSKA (reference sequence). The CDR3 has 15 amino acids. The CDR3 coding sequence is TGCAGTGCTAGTCGGCGGGGAGATCAGAACTATGGCTACACCTTC. Its protein is CSASRRGDQNYGYTF.

The chain links TRBV7-8 to TRBJ1-2, with TRBD1 as a possible D gene (5 bases). The CDR3 has 13 amino acids. Germline CDR1 SGHVS, CDR2 FQNEAQ. Trimming took off 5 bases at V and 7 bases at J, with 14 bases between the two ends. The CDR3 protein is CASSPTEGGGYTF. The CDR3 nucleotides are TGTGCCAGCAGCCCGACAGAAGGTGGTGGCTACACCTTC.

The chain links TRBV4-1 to TRBJ2-5, with D possibly being TRBD2 (5 bases). V lost 1 base and J lost 2, with 14 bases in between. Germline V CDR1 and CDR2: MGHRA, YSYEKL. The CDR3 is made up of 16 amino acids. In DNA form, the CDR3 reads TGCGCCAGCAGCCAAGCTTTGAAGAGGGATCAAGAGACCCAGTACTTC. This translates into CASSQALKRDQETQYF.

The chain links TRBV4-3 to TRBJ2-7; D is perhaps TRBD2 (6 bases). V was clipped by 0 bases and J by 0 bases, with 9 bases between them. The CDR3 is made up of 15 amino acids. Germline lookup yields CDR1 LGHNA and CDR2 YSLEER. The CDR3 protein is CASSQDPGSSYEQYF. The CDR3 coding sequence is TGCGCCAGCAGCCAAGATCCCGGGAGCTCCTACGAGCAGTACTTC.

This chain joins TRBV28 and TRBJ2-7; D might be TRBD2 (5 bases). The V gene lost 2 bases and the J gene lost 0 bases, with 11 bases spanning the gap. Germline loops: CDR1 MDHEN, CDR2 SYDVKM. The CDR3 runs 15 residues. CDR3: CASSLRGPYSYEQYF. The CDR3 nucleotides are TGTGCCAGCAGTTTACGCGGGCCTTACTCCTACGAGCAGTACTTC. Full variable domain (outside the CDR3, taken from reference TRBV28 and TRBJ2-7): DVKVTQSSRYLVKRTGEKVFLECVQDMDHENMFWYRQDPGLGLRLIYFSYDVKMKEKGDIPEGYSVSREKKERFSLILESASTNQTSMYLCASSLRGPYSYEQYFGPGTRLTVT.

The chain uses TRBV6-2 or TRBV6-3 and TRBJ1-5, with a weak D call TRBD1 (6 bases). There are 16 residues in the CDR3. Germline V gene lookup returns CDR1 MNHEY and CDR2 SVGEGT. Between the trimmed V and J ends, which lost 0 bases and 6 bases, there was a span of 15 bases. This CDR3 reads CASSYSRTVASQPQHF. The CDR3 nucleotides are TGTGCCAGCAGTTACTCGAGGACAGTAGCCAGTCAGCCCCAGCATTTT.

The V call is TRBV4-3, the J call TRBJ1-4; D might be TRBD1 (6 bases). Trimming left V 1 base short and J 8 bases short, with 14 bases between. Germline V gene lookup returns CDR1 LGHNA and CDR2 YSLEER. This CDR3 comprises 15 residues. CDR3 amino acids: CASSQGQGYEEKLFF. The CDR3 region has the DNA TGCGCCAGCAGCCAAGGCCAGGGGTACGAGGAAAAACTGTTTTTT.

V and J are TRBV4-3 and TRBJ2-7; possible D gene TRBD2, 7 bases. Looked up from germline, CDR1 is LGHNA and CDR2 is YSLEER. The V end was cut by 0 bases, the J end by 2 bases, with 11 bases between. This CDR3 spans 15 amino acids. CDR3 DNA sequence: TGCGCCAGCAGCCAAGAAGGGGGGGGTACCTACGAGCAGTACTTC. This encodes CASSQEGGGTYEQYF.

The chain employs TRBV5-1 and TRBJ2-3, with 9 bases lining up with TRBD2. From germline, CDR1 is SGHRS and CDR2 YFSETQ. The CDR3 extends over 16 amino acids. The ends lost 4 bases at V and 4 bases at J; junction bases unmatched: 10. The DNA of the CDR3 is TGCGCCAGCAGCGACGGGGGTAGCGGGAGCGCAGATACGCAGTATTTT. Amino acids: CASSDGGSGSADTQYF. Looking up the rest from reference TRBV5-1 and TRBJ2-3 gives the full variable domain: KAGVTQTPRYLIKTRGQQVTLSCSPISGHRSVSWYQQTPGQGLQFLFEYFSETQRNKGNFPGRFSGRQFSNSRSEMNVSTLELGDSALYLCASSDGGSGSADTQYFGPGTRLTVL.

Of note for this clone: Other DNA sequences from this sample encode an identical CDR3 as well. The chain combines TRBV12-3 or TRBV12-4 with TRBJ2-1; unclear D gene. V gave up 3 bases and J gave up 6 bases, with 6 bases separating them. This CDR3 is 12 amino acids long. CDR3 in DNA: TGTGCCAGCAGTTTTGGCGGCAATGAGCAGTTCTTC. Translating gives CASSFGGNEQFF.

The chain recombines TRBV5-1 with TRBJ1-3; 10 bases are a match to TRBD1. The V gene end was trimmed by 0 bases and the J gene end by 3 bases; junction bases not matched to a gene: 3. Germline V gives CDR1 SGHRS, CDR2 YFSETQ. The CDR3 is made up of 16 amino acids. CDR3 residues: CASSLAGQGYGNTIYF. The CDR3 coding sequence is TGCGCCAGCAGCTTGGCGGGACAGGGGTATGGAAACACCATATATTTT.

The rearrangement joins TRBV28 to TRBJ2-7; no reliable D call. V lost 5 bases, J lost 4 bases, and 12 bases lay in between. Germline CDR1 MDHEN, CDR2 SYDVKM. CDR3 length: 13 amino acids. DNA of the CDR3: TGTGCCAGCAGTCTCCTACCGAGGTACGAGCAGTACTTC. As protein: CASSLLPRYEQYF.

The gene calls are TRBV2 and TRBJ1-1; TRBD1 matches 7 bases. Germline V gene data show CDR1 as SNHLY and CDR2 as FYNNEI. The CDR3 contains 15 residues. V shed 2 bases and J 1 base; nucleotides not matched to a gene: 4. The DNA for the CDR3 is TGTGCCAGCAGTGAATTGGGACAGACGAACACTGAAGCTTTCTTT. It translates to CASSELGQTNTEAFF.

This clone was recorded a few times. This chain uses TRBV18 with TRBJ1-4; D not resolved. There are 12 residues in the CDR3. Trimming took 3 bases from V and 7 from J, leaving 6 bases between them. Germline lookup yields CDR1 KGHSH and CDR2 LQKENI. The CDR3 nucleotides are TGTGCCAGCTCACCCCTAGGTGAAAAACTGTTTTTT. It codes for CASSPLGEKLFF. Complete variable domain (other parts from reference TRBV18 and TRBJ1-4): NAGVMQNPRHLVRRRGQEARLRCSPMKGHSHVYWYRQLPEEGLKFMVYLQKENIIDESGMPKERFSAEFPKEGPSILRIQQVVRGDSAAYFCASSPLGEKLFFGSGTQLSVL.

The chain combines TRBV7-9 with TRBJ2-1, with D maybe TRBD2 (5 bases). The CDR3 sequence is 13 residues long. Deletions cut 1 base from V and 8 bases from J, with 9 bases between. Germline values: CDR1 SEHNR, CDR2 FQNEAQ (reference sequence). CDR3: CASSLDSEDEQFF. The DNA for the CDR3 is TGTGCCAGCAGCTTAGACTCGGAGGATGAGCAGTTCTTC.

As to this clone: Compared with germline, one end of the junction differs, possibly owing to a read error. The chain links TRBV4-3 to TRBJ2-7; D remains ambiguous. Germline V CDR1 and CDR2: LGHNA, YSLEER. This CDR3 contains 13 residues. The CDR3 here is CASSQAGRSERYF. Written as DNA, the CDR3 is TGCGCCAGCAGCCAAGCCGGCCGTTCGGAGCGGTACTTC.

This clone appeared a single time. The rearrangement links TRBV5-1 to TRBJ2-3, with 9 bases that match TRBD1. The CDR3 length is 14 residues. V shed 2 bases, J shed 6 bases, and the junction held 4 bases outside the gene matches. The germline V gene encodes CDR1 SGHRS and CDR2 YFSETQ. CDR3 in amino acids: CASSFRQGGDTQYF. The CDR3 bases are TGCGCCAGCAGCTTCCGACAGGGGGGGGATACGCAGTATTTT.

The rearrangement links TRBV9 to TRBJ2-1; D remains unclear. Germline V gene data show CDR1 as SGDLS and CDR2 as YYNGEE. The CDR3 is made up of 15 amino acids. The V and J ends lost 0 bases and 2 bases respectively, with 9 bases between them. The CDR3 bases are TGTGCCAGCAGCGTAGACGGAGAACCCTACAATGAGCAGTTCTTC. This translates into CASSVDGEPYNEQFF.

V gene TRBV6-1 combines with J gene TRBJ1-2; weak D call: TRBD1 (5 bases). There are 13 residues in the CDR3. Germline CDR1 reads MNHNS; CDR2 reads SASEGT. V was pared by 6 bases and J by 7 bases, with 15 bases between. The CDR3 coding sequence is TGTGCCAGCAGCCTCGGCCAGGGCCGTGGCTACACCTTC. This sequence encodes CASSLGQGRGYTF.

This chain uses TRBV11-1 with TRBJ1-1; D unclear. This CDR3 has 13 amino acids. Germline lookup yields CDR1 SGHAT and CDR2 FQDESV (reference sequence). Trimming stripped 1 base from V and 5 bases from J, with 8 bases between. The CDR3 is CASSLGGRTEAFF. CDR3 sequence (DNA): TGTGCCAGCAGCTTAGGTGGGCGTACTGAAGCTTTCTTT. The variable domain in full, with the rest retrieved from reference TRBV11-1 and TRBJ1-1, is EAEVAQSPRYKITEKSQAVAFWCDPISGHATLYWYRQILGQGPELLVQFQDESVVDDSQLPKDRFSAERLKGVDSTLKIQPAELGDSAMYLCASSLGGRTEAFFGQGTRLTVV.